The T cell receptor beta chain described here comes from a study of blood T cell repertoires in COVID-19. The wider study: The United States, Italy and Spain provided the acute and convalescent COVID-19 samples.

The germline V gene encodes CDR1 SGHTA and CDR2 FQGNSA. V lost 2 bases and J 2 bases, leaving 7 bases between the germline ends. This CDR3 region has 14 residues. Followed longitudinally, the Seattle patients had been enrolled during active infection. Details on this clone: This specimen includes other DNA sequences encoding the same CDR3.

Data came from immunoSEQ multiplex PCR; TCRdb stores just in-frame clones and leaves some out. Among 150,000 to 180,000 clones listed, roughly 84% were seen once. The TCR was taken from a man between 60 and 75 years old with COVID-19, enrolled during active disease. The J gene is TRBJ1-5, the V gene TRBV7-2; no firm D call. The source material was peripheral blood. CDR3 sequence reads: CASSLSTGNQPQHF. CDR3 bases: TGTGCCAGCAGCTTAAGCACAGGCAATCAGCCCCAGCATTTT.